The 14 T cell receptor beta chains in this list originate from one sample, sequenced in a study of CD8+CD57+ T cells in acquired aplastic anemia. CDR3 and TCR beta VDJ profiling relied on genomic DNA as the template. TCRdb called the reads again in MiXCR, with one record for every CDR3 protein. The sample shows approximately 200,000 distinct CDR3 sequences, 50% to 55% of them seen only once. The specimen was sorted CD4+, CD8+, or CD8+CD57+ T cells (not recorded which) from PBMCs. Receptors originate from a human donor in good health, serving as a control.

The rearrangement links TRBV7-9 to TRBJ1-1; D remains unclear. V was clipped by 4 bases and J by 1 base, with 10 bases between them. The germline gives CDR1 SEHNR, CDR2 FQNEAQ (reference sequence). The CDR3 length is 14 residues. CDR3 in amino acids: CASSYRSPNTEAFF. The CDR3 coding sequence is TGTGCCAGCAGCTACAGAAGCCCGAACACTGAAGCTTTCTTT.

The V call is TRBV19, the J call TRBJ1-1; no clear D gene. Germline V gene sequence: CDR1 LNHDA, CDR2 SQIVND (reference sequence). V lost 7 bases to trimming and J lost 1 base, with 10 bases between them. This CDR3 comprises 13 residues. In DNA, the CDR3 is TGTGCCAGTATTGCCAGAGGGAACACTGAAGCTTTCTTT. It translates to CASIARGNTEAFF.

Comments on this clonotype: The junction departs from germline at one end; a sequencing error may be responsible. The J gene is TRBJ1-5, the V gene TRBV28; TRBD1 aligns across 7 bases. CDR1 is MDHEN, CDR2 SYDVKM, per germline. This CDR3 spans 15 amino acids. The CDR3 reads CAGSSWTGLNQPQHF. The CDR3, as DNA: TGTGCCGGCAGTTCGTGGACAGGACTTAATCAGCCCCAGCATTTT.

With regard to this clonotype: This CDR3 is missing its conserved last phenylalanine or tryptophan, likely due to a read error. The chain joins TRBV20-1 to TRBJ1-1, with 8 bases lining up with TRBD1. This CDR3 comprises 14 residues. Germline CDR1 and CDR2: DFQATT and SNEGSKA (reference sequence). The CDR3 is CSALPGQENTEAFL. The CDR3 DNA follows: TGCAGTGCTTTACCGGGACAGGAGAACACCGAAGCTTTCCTT.

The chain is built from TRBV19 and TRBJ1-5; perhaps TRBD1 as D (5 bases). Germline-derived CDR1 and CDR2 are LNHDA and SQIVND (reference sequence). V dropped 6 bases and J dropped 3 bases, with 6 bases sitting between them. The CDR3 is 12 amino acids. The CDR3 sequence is CASRGANQPQHF. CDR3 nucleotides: TGTGCCAGTAGAGGGGCCAATCAGCCCCAGCATTTT.

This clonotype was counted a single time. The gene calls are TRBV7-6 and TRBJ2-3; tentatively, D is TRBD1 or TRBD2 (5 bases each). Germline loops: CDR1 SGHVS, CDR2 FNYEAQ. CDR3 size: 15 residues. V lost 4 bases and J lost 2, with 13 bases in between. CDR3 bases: TGTGCCAGCAGCTCCCTGGGGGACCCCACAGATACGCAGTATTTT. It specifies CASSSLGDPTDTQYF.

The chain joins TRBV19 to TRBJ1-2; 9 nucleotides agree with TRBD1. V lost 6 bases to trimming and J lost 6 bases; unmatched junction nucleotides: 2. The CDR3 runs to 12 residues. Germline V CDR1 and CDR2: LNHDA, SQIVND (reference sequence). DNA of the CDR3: TGTGCCAGTAGCGGGACAGGGAATGGCTACACCTTC. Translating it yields CASSGTGNGYTF.

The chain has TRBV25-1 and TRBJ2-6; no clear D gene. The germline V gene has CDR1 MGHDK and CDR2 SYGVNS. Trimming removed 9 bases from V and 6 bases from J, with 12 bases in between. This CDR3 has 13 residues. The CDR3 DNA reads TGTGCCAGTAAACCCCCGGCGGCCAACGTCCTGACTTTC. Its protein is CASKPPAANVLTF. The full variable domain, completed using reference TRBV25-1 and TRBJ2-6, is EADIYQTPRYLVIGTGKKITLECSQTMGHDKMYWYQQDPGMELHLIHYSYGVNSTEKGDLSSESTVSRIRTEHFPLTLESARPSHTSQYLCASKPPAANVLTFGAGSRLTVL.

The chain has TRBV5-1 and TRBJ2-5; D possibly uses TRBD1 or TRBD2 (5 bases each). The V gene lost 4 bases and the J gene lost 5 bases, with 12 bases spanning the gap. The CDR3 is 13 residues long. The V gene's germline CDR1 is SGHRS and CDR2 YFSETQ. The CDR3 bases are TGCGCCAGCAGCCCGTTGAGGGGTGAGACCCAGTACTTC. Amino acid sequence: CASSPLRGETQYF.

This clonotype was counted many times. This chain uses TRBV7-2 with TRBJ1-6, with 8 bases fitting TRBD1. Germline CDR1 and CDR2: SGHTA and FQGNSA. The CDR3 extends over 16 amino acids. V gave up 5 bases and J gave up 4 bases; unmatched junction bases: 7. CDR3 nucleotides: TGTGCCAGCAGCCCCCAAGGACAGGGATATAATTCACCCCTCCACTTT. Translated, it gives CASSPQGQGYNSPLHF.

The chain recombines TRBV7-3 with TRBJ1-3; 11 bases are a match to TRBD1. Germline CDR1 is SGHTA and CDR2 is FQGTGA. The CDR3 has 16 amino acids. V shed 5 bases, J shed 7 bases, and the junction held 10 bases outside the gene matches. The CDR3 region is CASSARQGQGGNTIYF. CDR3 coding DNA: TGTGCCAGCAGCGCCCGACAGGGACAGGGGGGGAACACCATATATTTT.

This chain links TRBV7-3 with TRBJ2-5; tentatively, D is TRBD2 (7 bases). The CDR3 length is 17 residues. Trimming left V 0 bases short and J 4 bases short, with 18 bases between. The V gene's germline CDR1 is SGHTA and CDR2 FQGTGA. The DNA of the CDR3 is TGTGCCAGCAGCTTAACCGCCCCTCTGGGAGGGGGAGAGACCCAGTACTTC. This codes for CASSLTAPLGGGETQYF. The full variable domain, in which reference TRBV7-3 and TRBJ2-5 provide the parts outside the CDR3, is GAGVSQTPSNKVTEKGKYVELRCDPISGHTALYWYRQSLGQGPEFLIYFQGTGAADDSGLPNDRFFAVRPEGSVSTLKIQRTERGDSAVYLCASSLTAPLGGGETQYFGPGTRLLVL.

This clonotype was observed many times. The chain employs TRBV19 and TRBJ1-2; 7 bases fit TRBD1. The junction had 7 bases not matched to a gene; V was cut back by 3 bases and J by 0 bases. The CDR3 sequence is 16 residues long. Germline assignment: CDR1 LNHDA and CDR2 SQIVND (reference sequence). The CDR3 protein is CASSIPGTATNYGYTF. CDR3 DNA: TGTGCCAGTAGTATCCCCGGGACAGCCACTAACTATGGCTACACCTTC. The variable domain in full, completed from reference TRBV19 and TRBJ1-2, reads DGGITQSPKYLFRKEGQNVTLSCEQNLNHDAMYWYRQDPGQGLRLIYYSQIVNDFQKGDIAEGYSVSREKKESFPLTVTSAQKNPTAFYLCASSIPGTATNYGYTFGSGTRLTVV.

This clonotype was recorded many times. CDR3 sequence (DNA): TGTGCCAGCAGCTGGGACACAGATACGCAGTATTTT. Translating it yields CASSWDTDTQYF. The V call is TRBV9, the J call TRBJ2-3, with D unresolved. V was trimmed by 4 bases and J by 2 bases, leaving 5 bases between them. CDR3 length equals 12 residues. CDR1 and CDR2 from the germline V gene are SGDLS and YYNGEE.